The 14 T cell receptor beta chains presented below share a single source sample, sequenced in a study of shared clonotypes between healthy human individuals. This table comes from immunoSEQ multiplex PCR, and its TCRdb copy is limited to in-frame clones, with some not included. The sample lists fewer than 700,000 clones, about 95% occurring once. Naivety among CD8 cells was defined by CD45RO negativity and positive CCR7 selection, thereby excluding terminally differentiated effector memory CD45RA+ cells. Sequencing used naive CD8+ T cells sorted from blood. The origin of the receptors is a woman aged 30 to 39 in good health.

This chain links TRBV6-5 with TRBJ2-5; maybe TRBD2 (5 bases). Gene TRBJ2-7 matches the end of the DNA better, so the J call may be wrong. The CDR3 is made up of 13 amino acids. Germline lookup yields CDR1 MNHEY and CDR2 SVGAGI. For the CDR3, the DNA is TGTGCCAGCACCCCCTCGGGGTCCTACGAGCAGTACTTC. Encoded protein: CASTPSGSYEQYF.

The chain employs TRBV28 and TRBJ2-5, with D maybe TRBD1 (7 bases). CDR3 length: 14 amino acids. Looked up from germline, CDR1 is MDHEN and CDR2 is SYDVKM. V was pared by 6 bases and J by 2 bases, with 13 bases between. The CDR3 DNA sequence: TGTGCCAGCAGATTACAGGGGAGGCAAGAGACCCAGTACTTC. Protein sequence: CASRLQGRQETQYF.

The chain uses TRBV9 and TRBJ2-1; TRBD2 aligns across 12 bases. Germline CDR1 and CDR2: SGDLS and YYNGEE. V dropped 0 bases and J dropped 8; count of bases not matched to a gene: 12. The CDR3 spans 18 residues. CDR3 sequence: CASSVEPILAGGSDEQFF. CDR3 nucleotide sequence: TGTGCCAGCAGCGTAGAACCGATACTAGCGGGAGGTAGCGATGAGCAGTTCTTC.

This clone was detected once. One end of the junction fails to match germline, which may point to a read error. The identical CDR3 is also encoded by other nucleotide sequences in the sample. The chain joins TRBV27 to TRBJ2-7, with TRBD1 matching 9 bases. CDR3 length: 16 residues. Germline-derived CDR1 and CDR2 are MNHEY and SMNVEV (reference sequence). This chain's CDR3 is CASSLSPGTGSHEQYF. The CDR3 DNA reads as TGTGCCAGCAGCTTATCTCCCGGGACAGGGTCCCACGAGCAGTACTTC.

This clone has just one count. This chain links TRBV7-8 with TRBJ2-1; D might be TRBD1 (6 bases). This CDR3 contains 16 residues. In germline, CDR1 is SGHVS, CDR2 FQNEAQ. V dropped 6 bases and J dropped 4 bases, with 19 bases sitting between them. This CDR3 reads CASRHKNREPYNEQFF. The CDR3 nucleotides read TGTGCCAGCAGACACAAGAACAGGGAACCATACAATGAGCAGTTCTTC.

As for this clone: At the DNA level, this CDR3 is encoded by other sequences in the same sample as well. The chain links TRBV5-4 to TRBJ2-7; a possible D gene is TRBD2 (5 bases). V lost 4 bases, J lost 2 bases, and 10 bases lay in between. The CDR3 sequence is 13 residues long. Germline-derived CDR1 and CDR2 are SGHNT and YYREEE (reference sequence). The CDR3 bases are TGTGCCAGCAGCCTAGGAGGTACCTACGAGCAGTACTTC. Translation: CASSLGGTYEQYF.

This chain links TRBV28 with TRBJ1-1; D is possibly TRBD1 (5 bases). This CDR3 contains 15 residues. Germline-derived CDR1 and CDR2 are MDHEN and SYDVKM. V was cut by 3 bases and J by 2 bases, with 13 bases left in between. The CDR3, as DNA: TGTGCCAGCAGTTTCTATTCGGGACGTAACACTGAAGCTTTCTTT. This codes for CASSFYSGRNTEAFF.

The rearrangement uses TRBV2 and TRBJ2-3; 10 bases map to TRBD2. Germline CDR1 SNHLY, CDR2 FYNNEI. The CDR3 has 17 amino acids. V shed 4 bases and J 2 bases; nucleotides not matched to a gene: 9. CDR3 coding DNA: TGTGCCAGCAGTGGGCTCCCTAGCGGGAGATCCACAGATACGCAGTATTTT. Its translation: CASSGLPSGRSTDTQYF.

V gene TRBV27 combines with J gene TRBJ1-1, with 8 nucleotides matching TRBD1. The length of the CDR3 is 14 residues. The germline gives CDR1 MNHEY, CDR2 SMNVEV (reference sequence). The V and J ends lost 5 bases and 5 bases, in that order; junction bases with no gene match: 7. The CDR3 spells CASSVTGGSTEAFF. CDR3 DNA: TGTGCCAGCAGTGTCACAGGGGGATCGACTGAAGCTTTCTTT.

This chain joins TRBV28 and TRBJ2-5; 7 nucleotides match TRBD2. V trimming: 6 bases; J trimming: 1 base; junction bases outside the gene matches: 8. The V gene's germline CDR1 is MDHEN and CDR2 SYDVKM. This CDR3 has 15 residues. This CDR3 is CASRPLGRIQETQYF. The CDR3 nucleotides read TGTGCCAGCAGGCCGCTCGGGAGGATCCAAGAGACCCAGTACTTC. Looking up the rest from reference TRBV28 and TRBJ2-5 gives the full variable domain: DVKVTQSSRYLVKRTGEKVFLECVQDMDHENMFWYRQDPGLGLRLIYFSYDVKMKEKGDIPEGYSVSREKKERFSLILESASTNQTSMYLCASRPLGRIQETQYFGPGTRLLVL.

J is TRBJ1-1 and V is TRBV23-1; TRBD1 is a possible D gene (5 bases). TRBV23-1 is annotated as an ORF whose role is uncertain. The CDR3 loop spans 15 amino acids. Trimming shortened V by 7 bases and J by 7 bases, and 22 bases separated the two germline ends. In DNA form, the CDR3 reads TGCGCCAGCACTCGTAGGGACGGTAGAAATATTGAAGCTTTCTTT. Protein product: CASTRRDGRNIEAFF.

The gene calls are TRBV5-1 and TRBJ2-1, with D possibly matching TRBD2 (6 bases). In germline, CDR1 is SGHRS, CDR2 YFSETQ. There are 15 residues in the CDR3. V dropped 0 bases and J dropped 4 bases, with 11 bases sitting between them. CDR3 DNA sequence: TGCGCCAGCAGCTTGGCCCCTAGCGAATACAATGAGCAGTTCTTC. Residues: CASSLAPSEYNEQFF.

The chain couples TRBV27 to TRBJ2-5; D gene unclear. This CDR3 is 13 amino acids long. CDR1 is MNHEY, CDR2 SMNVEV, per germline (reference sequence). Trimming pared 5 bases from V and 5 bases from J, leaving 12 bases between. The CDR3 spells CASSPSPRETQYF. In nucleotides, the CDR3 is TGTGCCAGCAGTCCATCGCCACGGGAGACCCAGTACTTC.

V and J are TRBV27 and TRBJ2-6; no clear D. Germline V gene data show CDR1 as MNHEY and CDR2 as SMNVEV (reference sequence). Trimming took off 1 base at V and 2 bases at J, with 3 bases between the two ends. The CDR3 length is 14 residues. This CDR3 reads CASSLLPGANVLTF. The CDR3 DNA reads TGTGCCAGCAGTTTATTACCTGGGGCCAACGTCCTGACTTTC.